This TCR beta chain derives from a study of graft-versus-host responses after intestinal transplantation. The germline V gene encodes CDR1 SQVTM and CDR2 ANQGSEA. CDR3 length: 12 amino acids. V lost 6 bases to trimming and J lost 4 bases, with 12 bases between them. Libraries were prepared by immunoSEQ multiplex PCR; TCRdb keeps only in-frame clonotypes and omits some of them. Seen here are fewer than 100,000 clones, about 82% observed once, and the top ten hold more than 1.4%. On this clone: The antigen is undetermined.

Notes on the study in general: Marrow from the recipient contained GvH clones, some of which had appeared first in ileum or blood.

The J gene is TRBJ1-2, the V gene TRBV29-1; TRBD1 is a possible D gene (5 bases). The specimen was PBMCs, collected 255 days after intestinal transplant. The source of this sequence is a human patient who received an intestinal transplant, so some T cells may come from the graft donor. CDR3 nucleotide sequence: TGCAGCGTCTTCGGGGACGGCTATGGCTACACCTTC. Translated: CSVFGDGYGYTF.